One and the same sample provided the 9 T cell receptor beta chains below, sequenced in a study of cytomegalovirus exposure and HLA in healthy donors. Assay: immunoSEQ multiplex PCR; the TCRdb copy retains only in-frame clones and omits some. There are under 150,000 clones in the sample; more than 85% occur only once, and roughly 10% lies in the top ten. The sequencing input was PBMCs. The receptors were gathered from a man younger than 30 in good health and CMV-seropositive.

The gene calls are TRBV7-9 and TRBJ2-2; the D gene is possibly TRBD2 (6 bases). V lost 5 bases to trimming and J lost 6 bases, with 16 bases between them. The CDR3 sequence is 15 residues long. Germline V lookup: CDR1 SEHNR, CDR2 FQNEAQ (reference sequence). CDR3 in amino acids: CASSHPRGYSGELFF. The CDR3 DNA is TGTGCCAGCAGCCACCCGCGGGGATACTCCGGGGAGCTGTTTTTT.

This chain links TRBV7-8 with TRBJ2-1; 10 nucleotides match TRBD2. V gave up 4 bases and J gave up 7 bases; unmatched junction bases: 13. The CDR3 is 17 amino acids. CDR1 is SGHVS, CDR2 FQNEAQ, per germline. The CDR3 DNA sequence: TGTGCCAGCAGCTCCACTACGGGACTAGCGAGGAGGAATGAGCAGTTCTTC. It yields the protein CASSSTTGLARRNEQFF.

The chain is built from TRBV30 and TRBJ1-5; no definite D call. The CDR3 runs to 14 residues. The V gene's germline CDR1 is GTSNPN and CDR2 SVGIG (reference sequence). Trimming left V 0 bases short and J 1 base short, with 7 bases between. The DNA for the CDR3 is TGTGCCTGGAGTGTATTCAGGAGCAATCAGCCCCAGCATTTT. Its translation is CAWSVFRSNQPQHF. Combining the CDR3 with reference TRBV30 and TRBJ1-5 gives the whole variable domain SQTIHQWPATLVQPVGSPLSLECTVEGTSNPNLYWYRQAAGRGLQLLFYSVGIGQISSEVPQNLSASRPQDRQFILSSKKLLLSDSGFYLCAWSVFRSNQPQHFGDGTRLSIL.

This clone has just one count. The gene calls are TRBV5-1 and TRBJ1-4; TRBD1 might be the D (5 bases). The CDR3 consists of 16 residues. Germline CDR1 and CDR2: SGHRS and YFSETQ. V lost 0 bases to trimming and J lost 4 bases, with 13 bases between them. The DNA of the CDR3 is TGCGCCAGCAGCTTGGTCCGGGGGGGATTTAATGAAAAACTGTTTTTT. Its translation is CASSLVRGGFNEKLFF.

The CDR3 protein is CASSFLTGGANYGYTF. CDR3 in DNA: TGTGCCAGCAGTTTCCTCACGGGAGGGGCGAACTATGGCTACACCTTC. V is TRBV27 and J is TRBJ1-2; a weak D match, TRBD1 (5 bases). Looked up from germline, CDR1 is MNHEY and CDR2 is SMNVEV (reference sequence). The ends were cut back, 3 bases at V and 2 bases at J, with 16 bases in the middle. The CDR3 sequence is 16 residues long.

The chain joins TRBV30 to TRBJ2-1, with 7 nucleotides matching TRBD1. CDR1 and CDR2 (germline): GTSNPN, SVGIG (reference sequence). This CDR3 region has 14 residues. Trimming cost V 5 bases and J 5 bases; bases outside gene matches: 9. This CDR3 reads CAWGKGGNNNEQFF. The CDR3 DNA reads TGTGCCTGGGGTAAAGGGGGCAACAACAATGAGCAGTTCTTC.

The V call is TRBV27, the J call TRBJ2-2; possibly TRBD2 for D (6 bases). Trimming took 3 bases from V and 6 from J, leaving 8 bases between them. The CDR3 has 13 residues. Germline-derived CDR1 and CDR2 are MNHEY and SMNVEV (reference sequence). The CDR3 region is CASSFGGAGELFF. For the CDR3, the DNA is TGTGCCAGCAGTTTTGGAGGGGCCGGGGAGCTGTTTTTT.

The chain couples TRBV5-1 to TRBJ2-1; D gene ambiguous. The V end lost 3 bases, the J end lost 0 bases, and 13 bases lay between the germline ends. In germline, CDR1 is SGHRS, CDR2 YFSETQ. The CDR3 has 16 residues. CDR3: CASSSGALPSYNEQFF. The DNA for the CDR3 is TGCGCCAGCAGCTCTGGAGCCCTACCCTCCTACAATGAGCAGTTCTTC.

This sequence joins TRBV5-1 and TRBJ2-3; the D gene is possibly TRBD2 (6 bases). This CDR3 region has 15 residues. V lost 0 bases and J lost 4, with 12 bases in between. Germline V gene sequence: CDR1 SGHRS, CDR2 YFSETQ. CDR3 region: CASSLVAGRPDTQYF. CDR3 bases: TGCGCCAGCAGCTTGGTCGCGGGGAGACCAGATACGCAGTATTTT. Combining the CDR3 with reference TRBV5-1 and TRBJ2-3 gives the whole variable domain KAGVTQTPRYLIKTRGQQVTLSCSPISGHRSVSWYQQTPGQGLQFLFEYFSETQRNKGNFPGRFSGRQFSNSRSEMNVSTLELGDSALYLCASSLVAGRPDTQYFGPGTRLTVL.